Each of the 20 T cell receptor beta chains below was sequenced from the same sample in a study of T-cell memory formation after mild COVID-19. TCRdb re-called the 5' RACE reads with MiXCR, one entry per CDR3 protein. The sample has several thousand distinct CDR3 sequences, under 45% seen once. Sequenced input: PBMCs or a T cell subset sorted from them (not recorded which). The receptor set was obtained from an adult who had mild COVID-19 (a few samples of this study predate the infection). Cell type and time point are not known.

By frequency in the sample, this clonotype is medium-sized. The rearrangement uses TRBV20-1 and TRBJ2-2; D is undetermined. The ends were cut back, 5 bases at V and 0 bases at J, with 10 bases in the middle. Per germline, CDR1 DFQATT and CDR2 SNEGSKA (reference sequence). The CDR3 consists of 14 residues. CDR3 protein: CSAAPLTNTGELFF. The CDR3 nucleotides are TGCAGTGCTGCCCCATTAACGAACACCGGGGAGCTGTTTTTT.

This clonotype is labeled medium-sized. The chain carries TRBV7-9 and TRBJ2-4, with 7 nucleotides matching TRBD1. Trimming removed 5 bases from V and 0 bases from J; junction bases left unmatched: 7. The CDR3 is 16 residues long. Germline lookup yields CDR1 SEHNR and CDR2 FQNEAQ (reference sequence). DNA for the CDR3: TGTGCCAGCAGCCGAACGACAGGGATAGCCAAAAACATTCAGTACTTC. It yields the protein CASSRTTGIAKNIQYF.

This clonotype is judged medium-sized. The chain couples TRBV7-9 to TRBJ1-2; no clear D gene. The germline V gene has CDR1 SEHNR and CDR2 FQNEAQ (reference sequence). The CDR3 consists of 12 residues. Deletions cut 5 bases from V and 8 bases from J, with 12 bases between. As DNA, the CDR3 is TGTGCCAGCAGCACGGATCTGGTCGGCTACACCTTC. Its translation is CASSTDLVGYTF.

About this clonotype: At one of its ends the junction is not consistent with the germline gene, which may arise from a read error. The genes are TRBV12-3 or TRBV12-4 and TRBJ2-7; D perhaps matches TRBD1 (5 bases). There are 11 residues in the CDR3. This CDR3 is CASSSGYGQYF. The CDR3, as DNA: TGTGCCAGCAGTTCAGGGTACGGGCAGTACTTC.

This chain connects TRBV6-2 or TRBV6-3 to TRBJ2-5, with unresolved D. This CDR3 comprises 12 residues. Germline lookup yields CDR1 MNHEY and CDR2 SVGEGT. Trimming removed 6 bases at V and 7 bases at J, with 12 bases between. The CDR3, as DNA: TGTGCCAGCAGCGGGCCTGGCGGGACCCAGTACTTC. Amino acid sequence: CASSGPGGTQYF.

Many counts were recorded for this clonotype. A read error may account for a junction end that differs from germline. The chain recombines TRBV7-7 with TRBJ2-1, with D possibly TRBD1 on 6 matching bases. Germline loops: CDR1 SSHAT, CDR2 FNYEAQ (reference sequence). The CDR3 consists of 13 residues. CDR3 protein: CASSPDRTNEQFF. CDR3 in DNA: TGTGCTAGCAGCCCCGACAGGACAAATGAGCAGTTCTTC.

In this sample, this clonotype is medium-sized. The chain has TRBV7-9 and TRBJ2-5, with D unresolved. The ends were cut back, 5 bases at V and 2 bases at J, with 9 bases in the middle. The germline V gene has CDR1 SEHNR and CDR2 FQNEAQ (reference sequence). The length of the CDR3 is 13 residues. CDR3 nucleotide sequence: TGTGCCAGCAGCCCCCCGTTACAAGAGACCCAGTACTTC. Translation: CASSPPLQETQYF.

By its share, this clonotype is medium-sized. The rearrangement joins TRBV11-2 to TRBJ1-4, with 7 bases identical to TRBD1. Germline CDR1 and CDR2: SGHAT and FQNNGV. V lost 3 bases, J lost 5 bases, and 12 bases stayed unmatched. This CDR3 region has 17 residues. In DNA, the CDR3 is TGTGCCAGCAGCTTGAGACCCGGGACAGTGCCGAATGAAAAACTGTTTTTT. Translating gives CASSLRPGTVPNEKLFF.

This clonotype was counted a few times. This chain connects TRBV4-3 to TRBJ2-7, with 12 positions matching TRBD2. Germline V lookup: CDR1 LGHNA, CDR2 YSLEER. The CDR3 covers 16 residues. The V and J ends lost 0 bases and 3 bases, in that order; junction bases with no gene match: 3. Written as DNA, the CDR3 is TGCGCCAGCAGCCAAGATCGACTAGCGGGAGTCTACGAGCAGTACTTC. Its translation is CASSQDRLAGVYEQYF.

The genes are TRBV5-1 and TRBJ2-5; D is unclear. Trimming cost V 0 bases and J 2 bases, with 8 bases left between them. There are 14 residues in the CDR3. The germline V gene has CDR1 SGHRS and CDR2 YFSETQ. DNA for the CDR3: TGCGCCAGCAGCTTGGGGCCATCGCAAGAGACCCAGTACTTC. It translates to CASSLGPSQETQYF.

This chain joins TRBV7-6 and TRBJ2-5; 10 bases match TRBD1. The ends lost 3 bases at V and 5 bases at J; junction bases unmatched: 3. This CDR3 has 14 residues. Germline V CDR1 and CDR2: SGHVS, FNYEAQ. The CDR3 reads CASSLDRGWETQYF. CDR3 sequence (DNA): TGTGCCAGCAGCTTGGACAGGGGGTGGGAGACCCAGTACTTC.

Within the sample, this clonotype is medium-sized. The CDR3 spells CSASWQLFNYGYTF. The DNA of the CDR3 is TGCAGTGCTAGCTGGCAGTTATTTAACTATGGCTACACCTTC. This chain connects TRBV20-1 to TRBJ1-2; D is unresolved. The V and J ends lost 3 bases and 1 base respectively, with 12 bases between them. CDR1 is DFQATT, CDR2 SNEGSKA, per germline (reference sequence). This CDR3 has 14 amino acids.

The table lists this clonotype with many counts. V gene TRBV6-1 combines with J gene TRBJ2-1; a weak D match, TRBD2 (6 bases). The ends were cut back, 3 bases at V and 4 bases at J, with 13 bases in the middle. CDR3 length equals 15 residues. Germline values: CDR1 MNHNS, CDR2 SASEGT. DNA for the CDR3: TGTGCCAGCAGTGACGGGCGGGGCCATTACAATGAGCAGTTCTTC. Protein: CASSDGRGHYNEQFF.

This clonotype came up once. J is TRBJ2-1 and V is TRBV24-1, with 10 bases that match TRBD2. Germline CDR1 reads KGHDR; CDR2 reads SFDVKD. This CDR3 is built from 16 residues. After removal of 3 bases from V and 7 bases from J, the junction contained 8 bases not matched to a gene. CDR3 nucleotides: TGTGCCACCAGTGATAGGACTAGCGGATTCTTAAATGAGCAGTTCTTC. Protein product: CATSDRTSGFLNEQFF.

The rearrangement joins TRBV7-6 to TRBJ2-3, with 8 bases identical to TRBD1. CDR1 and CDR2 from the germline V gene are SGHVS and FNYEAQ. The CDR3 contains 16 residues. This chain's CDR3 is CACRSQGAQGTDTQYF. CDR3 sequence (DNA): TGTGCATGCAGGTCGCAGGGGGCGCAAGGCACAGATACGCAGTATTTT.

This clonotype is deemed medium-sized. The V gene is TRBV4-1, the J gene TRBJ1-1, with 9 positions matching TRBD1. Germline-derived CDR1 and CDR2 are MGHRA and YSYEKL. Trimming at V came to 1 base and at J to 4 bases, leaving 10 bases not matched to a gene. CDR3 length: 17 amino acids. In DNA form, the CDR3 reads TGCGCCAGCAGCCAAGGAGGGGCCGGGACAGGGAGCACTGAAGCTTTCTTT. It encodes CASSQGGAGTGSTEAFF.

The rearrangement joins TRBV20-1 to TRBJ2-5; possibly TRBD2 for D (6 bases). The length of the CDR3 is 14 residues. Per germline, CDR1 DFQATT and CDR2 SNEGSKA (reference sequence). The V end lost 0 bases, the J end lost 0 bases, and 8 bases lay between the germline ends. The CDR3 DNA reads as TGCAGTGCTAGAGATGGGGACTACCAAGAGACCCAGTACTTC. Amino acid sequence: CSARDGDYQETQYF.

Sample share makes this clonotype medium-sized. The J gene is TRBJ2-1, the V gene TRBV4-2, with 9 bases lining up with TRBD2. The CDR3 is 16 residues long. Trimming at V came to 5 bases and at J to 4 bases, leaving 9 bases not matched to a gene. CDR1 LGHNA and CDR2 YNFKEQ come from the germline V gene. The CDR3 nucleotides are TGTGCCAGCAGCGTCCCGGGGCTAGCGGGGTACAATGAGCAGTTCTTC. Its protein is CASSVPGLAGYNEQFF.

DNA for the CDR3: TGTGCCAGCAGTTTGACAGGCGGCAACACTGAAGCTTTCTTT. This codes for CASSLTGGNTEAFF. The V and J genes are TRBV6-6 and TRBJ1-1; possible D gene TRBD1, 6 bases. Trimming took 4 bases from V and 2 from J, leaving 11 bases between them. CDR1 is MNHNY and CDR2 is SVGAGI in the germline V gene (reference sequence). The CDR3 runs 14 residues.

This clonotype was detected once. The chain joins TRBV5-1 to TRBJ1-1; D is ambiguous. CDR1 is SGHRS and CDR2 is YFSETQ in the germline V gene. The CDR3 length is 13 residues. V dropped 5 bases and J dropped 1 base, with 9 bases sitting between them. The DNA for the CDR3 is TGCGCCAGCAGACCTACAGCGAACACTGAAGCTTTCTTT. Its protein is CASRPTANTEAFF.